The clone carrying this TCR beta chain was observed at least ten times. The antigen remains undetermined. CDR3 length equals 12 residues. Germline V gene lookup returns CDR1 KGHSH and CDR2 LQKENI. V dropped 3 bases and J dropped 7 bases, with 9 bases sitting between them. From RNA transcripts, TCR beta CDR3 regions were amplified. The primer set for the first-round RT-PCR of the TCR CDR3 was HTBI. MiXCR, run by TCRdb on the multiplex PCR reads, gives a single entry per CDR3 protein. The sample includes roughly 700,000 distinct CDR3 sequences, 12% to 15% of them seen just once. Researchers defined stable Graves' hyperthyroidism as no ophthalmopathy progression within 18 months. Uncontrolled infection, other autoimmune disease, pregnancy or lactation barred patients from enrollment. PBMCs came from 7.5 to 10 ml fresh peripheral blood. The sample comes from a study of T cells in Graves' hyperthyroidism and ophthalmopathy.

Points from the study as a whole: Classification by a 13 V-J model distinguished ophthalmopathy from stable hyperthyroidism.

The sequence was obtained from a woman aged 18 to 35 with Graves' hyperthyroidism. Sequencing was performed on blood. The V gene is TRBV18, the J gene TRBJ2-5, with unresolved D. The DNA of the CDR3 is TGTGCCAGCTCACCTGCTTCTGGGACCCAGTACTTC. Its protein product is CASSPASGTQYF. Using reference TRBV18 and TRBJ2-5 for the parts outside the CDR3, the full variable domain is NAGVMQNPRHLVRRRGQEARLRCSPMKGHSHVYWYRQLPEEGLKFMVYLQKENIIDESGMPKERFSAEFPKEGPSILRIQQVVRGDSAAYFCASSPASGTQYFGPGTRLLVL.